The clone carrying this TCR beta chain occurred a few times. TCRbeta library construction was performed incorporating unique molecular identifiers. TCRdb analysed the PCR reads with MiXCR anew, one entry per CDR3 protein. In the table there are about 420,000 distinct CDR3 sequences, about a tenth of which are singletons. The data were taken from a study of T-cell reconstitution after alpha-beta-depleted transplantation in children. The CDR3 extends over 14 amino acids. The germline V gene encodes CDR1 DFQATT and CDR2 SNEGSKA (reference sequence). V lost 7 bases, J lost 4 bases, and 19 bases lay in between.

The sample was PBMCs from the stem cell graft donor, taken from the stem cell graft. V and J are TRBV20-1 and TRBJ1-1, with D unresolved. The receptor was isolated from a human donor who donated a stem cell graft to a child with acute myeloid leukemia. Here the CDR3 reads CSVERVGIGTEAFF. The CDR3 coding sequence is TGCAGTGTCGAGAGGGTGGGTATCGGCACTGAAGCTTTCTTT.